Listed below are T cell receptor beta chains from one sample, sequenced in a study of T cell responses to AZD1222 COVID-19 vaccine. Measured with immunoSEQ multiplex PCR; TCRdb has only the in-frame clones, and not every one. The repertoire holds 95,000 to 150,000 clones, with approximately 88% as singletons. Source: peripheral blood, taken on day 0 of AZD1222 vaccination. These receptors originate from an adult in good health. Both conserved end residues are part of each CDR3. The D gene is left open where the match is weak. Not every row has a clone size; where given, it reads once, few, many or a size class.

v_call	j_call	d_call	clone_size	cdr3_nt	cdr3_aa
TRBV6-5	TRBJ2-7	-	few	TGTGCCAGCAGTTACTCTAGAAGCCAGGGGAACTACGAGCAGTACTTC	CASSYSRSQGNYEQYF
TRBV29-1	TRBJ2-2	-	-	TGCAGCGTGCAACGGACAGAGAACACCGGGGAGCTGTTTTTT	CSVQRTENTGELFF
TRBV7-2	TRBJ2-7	-	-	TGTGCCAGCAGCTTAATGTCTCCCGAGCAGTACTTC	CASSLMSPEQYF
TRBV5-6	TRBJ2-1	TRBD2	-	TGTGCCAGCAGCCCCCTGACTAGCGGGGAGAATGAGCAGTTCTTC	CASSPLTSGENEQFF
TRBV19	TRBJ1-1	-	-	TGTGCCAGTAGTATTGTGGTGGGCCCTGAAGCTTTCTTT	CASSIVVGPEAFF
TRBV13	TRBJ1-1	-	-	TGTGCCAGCAGCATAGATTTTAACACTGAAGCTTTCTTT	CASSIDFNTEAFF
TRBV19	TRBJ2-5	TRBD1	-	TGTGCCAGTAGCCCCGTCACAGGGGACCTAGAGACCCAGTACTTC	CASSPVTGDLETQYF
TRBV7-9	TRBJ1-4	TRBD1	-	TGTGCCAGCAGCCCAGGGACAGGGGTCGGTGAAAAACTGTTTTTT	CASSPGTGVGEKLFF
TRBV5-1	TRBJ1-2	TRBD1	-	TGCGCCAGCAGCAGGACAGGGGGGCCGGTTTATGGCTACACCTTC	CASSRTGGPVYGYTF
TRBV27	TRBJ1-5	-	-	TGTGCCAGCAGTTTATTTGGGCAGATTGGTAGCAATCAGCCCCAGCATTTT	CASSLFGQIGSNQPQHF
TRBV4-3	TRBJ1-3	-	few	TGCGCCAGCAGCCTGCGTCCCTCAAGTGGTTCTGGAAACACCATATATTTT	CASSLRPSSGSGNTIYF
TRBV11-2	TRBJ2-7	TRBD2	-	TGTGCCAGCAGCCTCCTCCGGACAGGGGGACTAGCGGGATCCTACGAGCAGTACTTC	CASSLLRTGGLAGSYEQYF
TRBV7-9	TRBJ1-6	-	once	TGTGCCAGCAGCGCCTTTACAGGGAGGCATTCACCCCTCCACTTT	CASSAFTGRHSPLHF
TRBV29-1	TRBJ2-7	TRBD1	-	TGCAGCGTTGAAGGGAGGGGACAGGTCGCGTACGAGCAGTACTTC	CSVEGRGQVAYEQYF
TRBV12-5	TRBJ2-1	TRBD2	few	TGTGCTAGTGGTTTGACGGGGGGGAATGAGCAGTTCTTC	CASGLTGGNEQFF
TRBV15	TRBJ2-4	TRBD1	-	TGTGCCACCAGCAGAGATACGGGACAGAACATTCAGTACTTC	CATSRDTGQNIQYF
TRBV5-1	TRBJ2-2	TRBD1	few	TGCGCCAGCAGCTCAATTACAGGGGGCCACACCGGGGAGCTGTTTTTT	CASSSITGGHTGELFF
TRBV10-3	TRBJ2-7	-	once	TGTGCCATCACCCCCCAGCGGGCTACCTACGAGCAGTACTTC	CAITPQRATYEQYF
TRBV5-8	TRBJ1-5	-	-	TGTGCCAGCAGCTCTCCAAGTGACAATCAGCCCCAGCATTTT	CASSSPSDNQPQHF
TRBV4-1	TRBJ1-5	-	once	TGCGCCAGCAGCCAAGATCCCCCACAGCAGAATCAGCCCCAGCATTTT	CASSQDPPQQNQPQHF
TRBV19	TRBJ1-1	-	-	TGTGCCAGTACCCCGAGGGGGGGGCCCATGAACACTGAAGCTTTCTTT	CASTPRGGPMNTEAFF
TRBV28	TRBJ1-3	-	-	TGTGCCAGCAGTTTGCGGGTCTCTGGAAACACCATATATTTT	CASSLRVSGNTIYF
TRBV7-2	TRBJ1-6	TRBD1	-	TGTGCCAGCAGCTTACGGCCAGGGGGAAATTCACCCCTCCACTTT	CASSLRPGGNSPLHF
TRBV3-1/TRBV3-2	TRBJ2-2	-	-	TGTGCCAGCAGCCAAGGGGGGTTGGACGGGGAGCTGTTTTTT	CASSQGGLDGELFF
TRBV5-6	TRBJ1-1	-	-	TGTGCCAGCAGCTTGAACAAACAAGCTTTCTTT	CASSLNKQAFF
TRBV18	TRBJ1-2	-	-	TGTGCCAGCTCACCACCGTCCGGACAGCGAGCAGACTACACCTTC	CASSPPSGQRADYTF
TRBV7-6	TRBJ2-1	-	-	TGTGCCAGCAGCTCGCTAGGGCGCGGGGAGATAAATGAGCAGTTCTTC	CASSSLGRGEINEQFF
TRBV28	TRBJ2-2	TRBD1	-	TGTGCCAGCAAAACAGGGGGTTACAACACCGGGGAGCTGTTTTTT	CASKTGGYNTGELFF
TRBV6-5	TRBJ1-2	TRBD1	-	TGTGCCGCGGACCGGGACAGACCTAACTATGGCTACACCTTC	CAADRDRPNYGYTF
TRBV9	TRBJ1-1	-	once	TGTGCCAGCAGCGTAGACTCGGGATTCACTGAAGCTTTCTTT	CASSVDSGFTEAFF